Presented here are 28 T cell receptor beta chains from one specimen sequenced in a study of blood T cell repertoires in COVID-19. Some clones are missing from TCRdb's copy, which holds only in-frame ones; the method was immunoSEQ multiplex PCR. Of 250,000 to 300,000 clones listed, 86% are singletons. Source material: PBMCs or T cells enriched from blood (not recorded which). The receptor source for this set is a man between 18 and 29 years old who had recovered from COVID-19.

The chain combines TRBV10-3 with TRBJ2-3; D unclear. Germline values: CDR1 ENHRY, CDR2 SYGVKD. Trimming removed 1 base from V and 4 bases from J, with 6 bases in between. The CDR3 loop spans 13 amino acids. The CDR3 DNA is TGTGCCATCAGTGAGTGGAGAGCAGATACGCAGTATTTT. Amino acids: CAISEWRADTQYF.

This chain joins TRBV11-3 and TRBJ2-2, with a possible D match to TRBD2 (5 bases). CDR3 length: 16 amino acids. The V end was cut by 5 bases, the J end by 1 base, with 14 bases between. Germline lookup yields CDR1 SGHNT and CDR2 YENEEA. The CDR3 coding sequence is TGTGCCAGCAGCCCAGGACTCCCACGGAACACCGGGGAGCTGTTTTTT. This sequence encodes CASSPGLPRNTGELFF.

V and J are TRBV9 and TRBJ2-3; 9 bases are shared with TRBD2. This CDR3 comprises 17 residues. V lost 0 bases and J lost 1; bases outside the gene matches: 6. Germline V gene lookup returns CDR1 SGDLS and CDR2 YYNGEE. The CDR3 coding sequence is TGTGCCAGCAGCGTAGGGGTCGGGACTAGCCGCACAGATACGCAGTATTTT. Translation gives CASSVGVGTSRTDTQYF.

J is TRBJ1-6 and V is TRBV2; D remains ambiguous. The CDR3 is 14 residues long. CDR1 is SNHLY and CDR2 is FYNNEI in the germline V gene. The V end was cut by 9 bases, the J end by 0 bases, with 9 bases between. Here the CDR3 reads CARSPSSYNSPLHF. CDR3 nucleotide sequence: TGTGCCAGAAGTCCTAGCTCCTATAATTCACCCCTCCACTTT. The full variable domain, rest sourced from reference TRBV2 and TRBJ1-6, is EPEVTQTPSHQVTQMGQEVILRCVPISNHLYFYWYRQILGQKVEFLVSFYNNEISEKSEIFDDQFSVERPDGSNFTLKIRSTKLEDSAMYFCARSPSSYNSPLHFGNGTRLTVT.

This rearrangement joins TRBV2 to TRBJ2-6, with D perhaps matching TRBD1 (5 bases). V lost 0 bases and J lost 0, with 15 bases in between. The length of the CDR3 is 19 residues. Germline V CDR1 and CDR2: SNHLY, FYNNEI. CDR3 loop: CASSEAAVREVSGANVLTF. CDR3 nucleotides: TGTGCCAGCAGTGAAGCAGCCGTCAGGGAAGTCTCTGGGGCCAACGTCCTGACTTTC. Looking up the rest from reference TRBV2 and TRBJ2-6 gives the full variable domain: EPEVTQTPSHQVTQMGQEVILRCVPISNHLYFYWYRQILGQKVEFLVSFYNNEISEKSEIFDDQFSVERPDGSNFTLKIRSTKLEDSAMYFCASSEAAVREVSGANVLTFGAGSRLTVL.

As DNA, the CDR3 is TGTGCCAGCTCAACCGGGACAGACCAGGTCATCCATTTT. Translating gives CASSTGTDQVIHF. The genes are TRBV18 and TRBJ1-5; the match to TRBD1 covers 7 bases. The CDR3 sequence is 13 residues long. J was trimmed by 16 bases and V by 5 bases; bases with no gene match: 14. Germline CDR1 KGHSH, CDR2 LQKENI.

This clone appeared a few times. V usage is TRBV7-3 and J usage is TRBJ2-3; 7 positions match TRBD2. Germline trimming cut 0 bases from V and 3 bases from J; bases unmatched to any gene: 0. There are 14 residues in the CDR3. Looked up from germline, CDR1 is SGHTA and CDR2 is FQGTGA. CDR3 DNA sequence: TGTGCCAGCAGCTTAACTAGCGGGACAGATACGCAGTATTTT. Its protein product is CASSLTSGTDTQYF. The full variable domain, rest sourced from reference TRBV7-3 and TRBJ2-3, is GAGVSQTPSNKVTEKGKYVELRCDPISGHTALYWYRQSLGQGPEFLIYFQGTGAADDSGLPNDRFFAVRPEGSVSTLKIQRTERGDSAVYLCASSLTSGTDTQYFGPGTRLTVL.

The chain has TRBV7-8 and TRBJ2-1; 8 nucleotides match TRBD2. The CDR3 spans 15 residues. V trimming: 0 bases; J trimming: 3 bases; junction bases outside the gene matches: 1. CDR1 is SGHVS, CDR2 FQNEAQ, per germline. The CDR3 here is CASSLASGDYNEQFF. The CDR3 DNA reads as TGTGCCAGCAGCTTAGCTAGCGGGGACTACAATGAGCAGTTCTTC.

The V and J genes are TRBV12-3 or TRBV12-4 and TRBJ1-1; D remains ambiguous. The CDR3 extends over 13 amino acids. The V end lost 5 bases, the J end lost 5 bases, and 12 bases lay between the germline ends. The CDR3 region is CASSDDHGTEAFF. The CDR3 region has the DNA TGTGCCAGCAGTGATGACCACGGGACTGAAGCTTTCTTT.

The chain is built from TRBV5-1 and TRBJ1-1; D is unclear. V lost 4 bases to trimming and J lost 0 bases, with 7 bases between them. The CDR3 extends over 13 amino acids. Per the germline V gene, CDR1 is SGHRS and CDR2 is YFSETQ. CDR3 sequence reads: CASSQALNTEAFF. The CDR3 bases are TGCGCCAGCAGCCAGGCCCTGAACACTGAAGCTTTCTTT.

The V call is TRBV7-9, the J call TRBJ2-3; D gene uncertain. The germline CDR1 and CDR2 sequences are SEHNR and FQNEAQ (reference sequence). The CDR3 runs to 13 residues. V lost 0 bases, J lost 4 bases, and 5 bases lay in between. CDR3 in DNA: TGTGCCAGCAGCTTAGCGGCTTCAGATACGCAGTATTTT. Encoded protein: CASSLAASDTQYF. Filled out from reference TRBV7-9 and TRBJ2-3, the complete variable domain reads DTGVSQNPRHKITKRGQNVTFRCDPISEHNRLYWYRQTLGQGPEFLTYFQNEAQLEKSRLLSDRFSAERPKGSFSTLEIQRTEQGDSAMYLCASSLAASDTQYFGPGTRLTVL.

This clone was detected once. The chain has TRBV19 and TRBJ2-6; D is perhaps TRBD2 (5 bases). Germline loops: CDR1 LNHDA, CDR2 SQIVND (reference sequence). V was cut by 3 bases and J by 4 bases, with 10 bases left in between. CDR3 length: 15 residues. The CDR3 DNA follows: TGTGCCAGTAGTATTGGGGAGACGGGGGCCAACGTCCTGACTTTC. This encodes CASSIGETGANVLTF.

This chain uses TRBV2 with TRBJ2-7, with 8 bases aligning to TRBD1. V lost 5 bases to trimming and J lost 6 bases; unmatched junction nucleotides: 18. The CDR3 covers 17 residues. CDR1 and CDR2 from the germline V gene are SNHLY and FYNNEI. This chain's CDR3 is CASSKLTGGVFPTEQYF. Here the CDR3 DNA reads TGTGCCAGCAGTAAACTAACAGGGGGAGTGTTTCCCACCGAGCAGTACTTC.

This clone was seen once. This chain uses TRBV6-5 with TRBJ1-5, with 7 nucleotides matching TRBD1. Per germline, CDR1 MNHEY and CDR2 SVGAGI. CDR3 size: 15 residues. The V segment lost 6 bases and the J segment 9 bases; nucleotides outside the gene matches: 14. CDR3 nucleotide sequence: TGTGCCAGCAGCACCGGGACAGCGCCCTTTCGGCCCCAGCATTTT. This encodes CASSTGTAPFRPQHF.

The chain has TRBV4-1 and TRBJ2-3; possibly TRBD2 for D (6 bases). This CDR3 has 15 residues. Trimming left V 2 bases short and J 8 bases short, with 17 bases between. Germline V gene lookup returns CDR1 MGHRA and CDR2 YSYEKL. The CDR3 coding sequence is TGCGCCAGCAGCCAACCGACTAGTGCCACACGTACGCAGTATTTT. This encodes CASSQPTSATRTQYF.

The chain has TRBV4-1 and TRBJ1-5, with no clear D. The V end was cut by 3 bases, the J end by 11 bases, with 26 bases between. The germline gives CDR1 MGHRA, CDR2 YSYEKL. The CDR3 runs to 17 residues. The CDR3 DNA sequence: TGCGCCAGCAGCCACGGGGTAGCGGGCCCTAGGAATCAAGCCCAGCATTTT. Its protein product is CASSHGVAGPRNQAQHF.

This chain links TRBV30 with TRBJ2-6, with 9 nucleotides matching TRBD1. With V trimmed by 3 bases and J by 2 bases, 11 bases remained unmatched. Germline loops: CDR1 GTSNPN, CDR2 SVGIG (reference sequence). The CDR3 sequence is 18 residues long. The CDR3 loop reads CAWREDRGGVTGANVLTF. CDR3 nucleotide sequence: TGTGCCTGGAGGGAGGACAGGGGCGGCGTAACTGGGGCCAACGTCCTGACTTTC.

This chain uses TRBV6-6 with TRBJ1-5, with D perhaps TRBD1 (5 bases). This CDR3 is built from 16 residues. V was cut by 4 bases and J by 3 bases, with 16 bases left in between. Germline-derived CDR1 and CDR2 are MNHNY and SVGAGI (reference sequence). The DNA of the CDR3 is TGTGCCAGCAGTTCGGGGGTCCGGCTTTTCAATCAGCCCCAGCATTTT. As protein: CASSSGVRLFNQPQHF.

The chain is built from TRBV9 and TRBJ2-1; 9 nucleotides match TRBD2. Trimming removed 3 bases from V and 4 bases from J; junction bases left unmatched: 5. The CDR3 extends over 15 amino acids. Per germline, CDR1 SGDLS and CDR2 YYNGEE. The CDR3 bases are TGTGCCAGCAGCGCCGCGGGAGGGGGATACAATGAGCAGTTCTTC. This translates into CASSAAGGGYNEQFF.

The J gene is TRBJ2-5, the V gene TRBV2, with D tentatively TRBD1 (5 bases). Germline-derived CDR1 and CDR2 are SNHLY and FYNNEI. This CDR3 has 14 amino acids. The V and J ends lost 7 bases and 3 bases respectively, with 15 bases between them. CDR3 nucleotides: TGTGCCAGCAAGAGGCTGGACATTAAAGAGACCCAGTACTTC. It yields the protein CASKRLDIKETQYF.

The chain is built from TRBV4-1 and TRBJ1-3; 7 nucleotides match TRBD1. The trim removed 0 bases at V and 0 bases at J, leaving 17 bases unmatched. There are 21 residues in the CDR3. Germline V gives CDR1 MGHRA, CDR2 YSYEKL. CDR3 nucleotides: TGCGCCAGCAGCCAAGATGGGAATAGGGACAGCTCTCCCCTCTCTGGAAACACCATATATTTT. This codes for CASSQDGNRDSSPLSGNTIYF.

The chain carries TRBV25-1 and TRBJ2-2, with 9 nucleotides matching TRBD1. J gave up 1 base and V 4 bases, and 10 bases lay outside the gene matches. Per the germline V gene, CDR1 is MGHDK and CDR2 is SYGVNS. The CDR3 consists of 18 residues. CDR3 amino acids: CASSGTPPGQGNTGELFF. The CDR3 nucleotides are TGTGCCAGCAGTGGGACCCCTCCGGGACAGGGGAACACCGGGGAGCTGTTTTTT.

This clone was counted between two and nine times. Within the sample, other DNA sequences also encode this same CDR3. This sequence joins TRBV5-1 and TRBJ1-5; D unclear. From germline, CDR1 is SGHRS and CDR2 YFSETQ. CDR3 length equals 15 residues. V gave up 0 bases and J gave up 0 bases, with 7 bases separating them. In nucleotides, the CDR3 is TGCGCCAGCAGCTTGGAGGGAGATAGCAATCAGCCCCAGCATTTT. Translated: CASSLEGDSNQPQHF.

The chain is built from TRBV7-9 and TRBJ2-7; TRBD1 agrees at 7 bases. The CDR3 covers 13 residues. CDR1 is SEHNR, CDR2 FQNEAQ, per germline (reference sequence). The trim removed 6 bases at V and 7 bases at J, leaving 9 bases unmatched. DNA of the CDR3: TGTGCCAGCAGTATACTTCAGGGGGAGGAGCAGTACTTC. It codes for CASSILQGEEQYF.

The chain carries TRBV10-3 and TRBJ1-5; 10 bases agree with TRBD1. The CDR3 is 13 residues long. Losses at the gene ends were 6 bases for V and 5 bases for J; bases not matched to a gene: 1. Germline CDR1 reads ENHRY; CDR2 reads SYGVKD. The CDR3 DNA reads TGTGCCATCAGCGGACAGGGGGATCAGCCCCAGCATTTT. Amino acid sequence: CAISGQGDQPQHF.

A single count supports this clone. CDR3 sequence reads: CAISEAAGGYNEQFF. CDR3 DNA sequence: TGTGCCATCAGTGAGGCAGCGGGGGGTTACAATGAGCAGTTCTTC. The J gene is TRBJ2-1, the V gene TRBV10-3, with 9 bases that match TRBD2. Looked up from germline, CDR1 is ENHRY and CDR2 is SYGVKD. The CDR3 is 15 amino acids. J gave up 4 bases and V 2 bases, and 3 bases lay outside the gene matches.

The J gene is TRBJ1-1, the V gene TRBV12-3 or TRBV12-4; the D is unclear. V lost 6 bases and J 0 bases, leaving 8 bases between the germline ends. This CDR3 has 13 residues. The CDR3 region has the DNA TGTGCCAGCAGATCGAGCCTGAACACTGAAGCTTTCTTT. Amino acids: CASRSSLNTEAFF.

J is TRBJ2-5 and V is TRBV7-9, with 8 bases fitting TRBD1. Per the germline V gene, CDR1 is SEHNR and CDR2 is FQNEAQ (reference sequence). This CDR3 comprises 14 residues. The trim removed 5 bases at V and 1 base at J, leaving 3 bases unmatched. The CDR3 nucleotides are TGTGCCAGCAGCCCACAGGGGGTCCAAGAGACCCAGTACTTC. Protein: CASSPQGVQETQYF.